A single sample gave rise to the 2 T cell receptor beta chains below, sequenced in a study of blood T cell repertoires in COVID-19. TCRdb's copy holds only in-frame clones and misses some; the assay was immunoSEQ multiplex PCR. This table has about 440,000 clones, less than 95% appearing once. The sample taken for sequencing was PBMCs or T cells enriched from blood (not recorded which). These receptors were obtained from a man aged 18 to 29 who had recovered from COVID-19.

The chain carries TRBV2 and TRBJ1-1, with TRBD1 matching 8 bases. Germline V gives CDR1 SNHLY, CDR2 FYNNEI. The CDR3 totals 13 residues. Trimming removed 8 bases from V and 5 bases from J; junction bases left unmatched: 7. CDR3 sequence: CASSGRGRTEAFF. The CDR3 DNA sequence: TGTGCCAGCTCCGGCAGGGGGCGAACTGAAGCTTTCTTT.

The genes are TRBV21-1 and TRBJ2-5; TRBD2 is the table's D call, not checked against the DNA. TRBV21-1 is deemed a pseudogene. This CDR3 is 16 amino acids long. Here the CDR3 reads CASSKGDGGPQETQYF. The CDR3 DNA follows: TGTGCCAGCAGCAAAGGGGACGGGGGGCCCCAAGAGACCCAGTACTTC.